These T cell receptor beta chains were read from a single sample in a study of early T cells in non-severe SARS-CoV-2 infection. MiXCR was run by TCRdb on the 5' RACE reads, yielding one entry per CDR3 protein. The sample has roughly 100,000 distinct CDR3 sequences, under 15% seen once. The sequenced material came from whole blood. The origin of the receptors is an adult who was a healthcare worker with PCR-confirmed SARS-CoV-2 infection or an uninfected control (not recorded which). CDR3s include the opening cysteine and the closing phenylalanine or tryptophan. The order of the fields is J gene, CDR3 length, D gene, V gene, clone size, CDR3 DNA, CDR3 protein. D genes are given only for firm matches. Expanded clones are given a class, and other clones once, few, many or no size at all.

>TRBJ1-1|15|.|TRBV6-2/TRBV6-3|many
TGTGCCAGTACTCATCGCGGGACCGGGAACACTGAAGCTTTCTTT
CASTHRGTGNTEAFF
>TRBJ2-7|12|.|TRBV6-2/TRBV6-3|many
TGTGCCAGCAGTTACTCGCGGGGAGTGCAGTACTTC
CASSYSRGVQYF
>TRBJ2-7|12|.|TRBV29-1|once
TGCAGCGTTAAGGAGTTTGGCTACGAGCAGTACTTC
CSVKEFGYEQYF
>TRBJ1-5|14|TRBD1|TRBV3-1|.
TGTGCCAGCAGCGGACAGGGTTACAATCAGCCCCAGCATTTT
CASSGQGYNQPQHF
>TRBJ2-2|15|TRBD2|TRBV19|few
TGTGCCAGTAGTATAGGCGGGAGGAGGACCGGGGAGCTGTTTTTT
CASSIGGRRTGELFF
>TRBJ2-3|15|TRBD2|TRBV10-3|many
TGTGCCATCAGTGGCTCTAGCGGGATGAAAGATACGCAGTATTTT
CAISGSSGMKDTQYF
>TRBJ1-2|13|TRBD1|TRBV9|.
TGTGCCAGCAGCGTAGACTTTGGGACAGCCTACACCTTC
CASSVDFGTAYTF
>TRBJ2-2|13|.|TRBV20-1|few
TGCAGTGCTAGGCATGCAAGCACCGGGGAGCTGTTTTTT
CSARHASTGELFF
>TRBJ1-2|13|.|TRBV5-1|.
TGCGCCAGCAGCCTAGACAATTACTATGGCTACACCTTC
CASSLDNYYGYTF
>TRBJ2-7|14|.|TRBV6-4|.
TGTGCCAGCAGTGACTCGATGTACGGACACGAGCAGTACTTC
CASSDSMYGHEQYF
>TRBJ2-1|15|.|TRBV5-4|many
TGTGCCAGCAGCTTAGGACAAGACTCCTACAATGAGCAGTTCTTC
CASSLGQDSYNEQFF
>TRBJ2-2|12|.|TRBV27|many
TGTGCCAGCAGTTTGCGAGGCGGGGAGCTGTTTTTT
CASSLRGGELFF
>TRBJ2-3|14|TRBD2|TRBV20-1|.
TGCAGTGCACCGACTAGCGGCCGCACAGATACGCAGTATTTT
CSAPTSGRTDTQYF
>TRBJ2-2|14|.|TRBV3-1|few
TGTGCCAGCAGCCAAGTGCTAAACACCGGGGAGCTGTTTTTT
CASSQVLNTGELFF
>TRBJ2-5|11|.|TRBV30|.
TGTGCCTGGAGTGTGGATCGGACCCAGTACTTC
CAWSVDRTQYF
>TRBJ2-1|15|.|TRBV20-1|few
TGCAGTGCTAGAGGGGTTTGGAGGGGTTACAATGAGCAGTTCTTC
CSARGVWRGYNEQFF